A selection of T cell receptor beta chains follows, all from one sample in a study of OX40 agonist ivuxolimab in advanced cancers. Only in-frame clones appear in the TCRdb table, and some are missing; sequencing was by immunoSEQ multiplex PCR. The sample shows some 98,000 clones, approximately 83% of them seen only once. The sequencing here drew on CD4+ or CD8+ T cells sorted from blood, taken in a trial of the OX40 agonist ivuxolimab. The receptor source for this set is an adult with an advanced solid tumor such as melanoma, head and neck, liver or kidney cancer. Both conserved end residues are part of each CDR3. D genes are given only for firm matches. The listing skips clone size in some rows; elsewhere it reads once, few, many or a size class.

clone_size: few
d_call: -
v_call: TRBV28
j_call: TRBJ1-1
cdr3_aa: CASSRGRGLNTEAFF
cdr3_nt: TGTGCCAGCAGTCGTGGGCGGGGGTTGAACACTGAAGCTTTCTTT

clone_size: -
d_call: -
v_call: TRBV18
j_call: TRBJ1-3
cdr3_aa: CASSPPREVAGSGNTIYF
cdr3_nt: TGTGCCAGCTCACCACCTAGAGAGGTAGCCGGATCTGGAAACACCATATATTTT

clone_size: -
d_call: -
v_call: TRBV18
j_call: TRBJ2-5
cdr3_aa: CASSLGLRETQYF
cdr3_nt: TGTGCCAGCTCACTGGGACTTCGGGAGACCCAGTACTTC

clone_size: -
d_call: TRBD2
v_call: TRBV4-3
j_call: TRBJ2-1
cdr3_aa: CASSPRLANEQFF
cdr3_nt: TGCGCCAGCAGCCCCCGACTAGCCAATGAGCAGTTCTTC

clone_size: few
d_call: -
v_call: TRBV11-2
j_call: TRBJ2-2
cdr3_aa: CASSLDRSNGGELFF
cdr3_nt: TGTGCCAGCAGCTTAGATCGAAGCAACGGCGGGGAGCTGTTTTTT

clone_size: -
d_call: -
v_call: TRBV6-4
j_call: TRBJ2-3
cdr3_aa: CASSEEFTDTQYF
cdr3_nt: TGTGCCAGCAGCGAGGAGTTCACAGATACGCAGTATTTT

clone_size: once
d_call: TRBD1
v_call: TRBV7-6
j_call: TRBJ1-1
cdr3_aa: CASSSGTGGARAFF
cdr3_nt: TGTGCCAGCAGCTCTGGGACAGGGGGCGCCAGGGCTTTCTTT

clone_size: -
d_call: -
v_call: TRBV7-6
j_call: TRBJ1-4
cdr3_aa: CASSLGDTAIEKLFF
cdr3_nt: TGTGCCAGCAGCTTAGGAGACACTGCGATTGAAAAACTGTTTTTT

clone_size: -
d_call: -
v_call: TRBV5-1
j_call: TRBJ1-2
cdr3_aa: CASSSDRPPYGYTF
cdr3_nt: TGCGCCAGCAGCTCTGACAGGCCCCCTTATGGCTACACCTTC

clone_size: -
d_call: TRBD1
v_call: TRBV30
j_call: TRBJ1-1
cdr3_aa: CAWSGGDRETAFF
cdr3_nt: TGTGCCTGGAGTGGAGGAGACAGGGAGACGGCTTTCTTT

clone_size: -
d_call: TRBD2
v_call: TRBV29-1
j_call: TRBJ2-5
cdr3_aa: CSVDREAGETQYF
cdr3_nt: TGCAGCGTTGACCGGGAGGCCGGGGAGACCCAGTACTTC

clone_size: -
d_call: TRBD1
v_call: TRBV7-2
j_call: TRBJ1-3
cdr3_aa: CASSLGSQGAGNTIYF
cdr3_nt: TGTGCCAGCAGCTTAGGTAGTCAGGGGGCTGGAAACACCATATATTTT

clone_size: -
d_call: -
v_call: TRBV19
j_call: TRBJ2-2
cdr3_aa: CGAGTGYSGELFF
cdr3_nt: TGTGGGGCAGGAACAGGGTATTCCGGGGAGCTGTTTTTT

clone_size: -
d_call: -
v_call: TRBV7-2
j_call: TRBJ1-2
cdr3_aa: CASSLERDYGYTF
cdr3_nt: TGTGCCAGCAGCTTAGAAAGGGACTATGGCTACACCTTC

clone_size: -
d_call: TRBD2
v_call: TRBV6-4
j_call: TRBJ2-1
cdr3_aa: CASSLSGGHSYNEQFF
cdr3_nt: TGTGCCAGCAGCTTGAGCGGGGGGCACTCCTACAATGAGCAGTTCTTC

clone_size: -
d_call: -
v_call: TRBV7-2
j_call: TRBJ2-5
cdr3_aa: CASSSPQGETQYF
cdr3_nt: TGTGCCAGCAGCTCCCCGCAGGGGGAGACCCAGTACTTC

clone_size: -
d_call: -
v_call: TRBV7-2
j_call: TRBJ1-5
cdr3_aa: CASSVYYSNQPQHF
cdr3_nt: TGTGCCAGCAGCGTATATTATAGCAATCAGCCCCAGCATTTT

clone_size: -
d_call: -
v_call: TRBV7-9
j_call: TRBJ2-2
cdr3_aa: CASSQTAVTGELFF
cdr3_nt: TGTGCCAGCAGCCAGACGGCTGTCACCGGGGAGCTGTTTTTT

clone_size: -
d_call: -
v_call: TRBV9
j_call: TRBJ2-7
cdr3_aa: CAGSVRRESEQYF
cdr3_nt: TGTGCCGGCAGCGTGAGGCGGGAATCCGAGCAGTACTTC

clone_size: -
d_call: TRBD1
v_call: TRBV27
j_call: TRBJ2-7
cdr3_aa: CASSSRDRGFYEQYF
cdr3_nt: TGTGCCAGCAGTTCGAGGGACAGGGGGTTCTACGAGCAGTACTTC

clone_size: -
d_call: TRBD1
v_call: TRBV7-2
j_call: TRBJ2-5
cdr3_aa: CASSLRTGGAGTQYF
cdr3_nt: TGTGCCAGCAGCTTAAGGACAGGGGGCGCGGGGACCCAGTACTTC

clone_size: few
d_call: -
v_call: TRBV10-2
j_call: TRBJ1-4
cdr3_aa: CASSARRYEKLFF
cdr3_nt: TGCGCCAGCAGTGCCAGGCGATACGAAAAACTGTTTTTT

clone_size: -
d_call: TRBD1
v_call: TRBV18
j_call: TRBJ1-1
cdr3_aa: CASSPGRGWNTEAFF
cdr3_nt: TGTGCCAGCTCACCAGGCAGGGGGTGGAACACTGAAGCTTTCTTT

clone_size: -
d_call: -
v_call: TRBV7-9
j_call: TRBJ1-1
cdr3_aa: CASSFFGGTEAFF
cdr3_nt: TGTGCCAGCAGCTTCTTCGGGGGAACTGAAGCTTTCTTT

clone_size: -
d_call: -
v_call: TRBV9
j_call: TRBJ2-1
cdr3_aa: CASNHGVPGEQFF
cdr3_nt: TGTGCCAGCAATCACGGGGTTCCCGGTGAGCAGTTCTTC

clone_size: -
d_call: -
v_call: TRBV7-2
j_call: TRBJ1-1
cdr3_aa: CASSPFRAGEAFF
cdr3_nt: TGTGCCAGCAGCCCCTTTAGGGCAGGTGAAGCTTTCTTT

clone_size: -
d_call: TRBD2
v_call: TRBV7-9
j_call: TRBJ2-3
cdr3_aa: CASIAGGGTDTQYF
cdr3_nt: TGTGCCAGCATCGCGGGAGGGGGCACAGATACGCAGTATTTT

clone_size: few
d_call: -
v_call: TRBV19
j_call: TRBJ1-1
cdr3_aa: CASSIGQGVAEAFF
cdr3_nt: TGTGCCAGTAGTATAGGGCAGGGTGTCGCTGAAGCTTTCTTT

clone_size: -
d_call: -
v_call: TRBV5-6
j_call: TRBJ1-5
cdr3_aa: CASRRGRSGPQHF
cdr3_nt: TGTGCCAGCAGGAGGGGACGCTCAGGGCCCCAGCATTTT

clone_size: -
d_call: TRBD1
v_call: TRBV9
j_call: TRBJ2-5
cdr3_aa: CASSAGQGGETQYF
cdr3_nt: TGTGCCAGCAGCGCCGGACAGGGAGGAGAGACCCAGTACTTC

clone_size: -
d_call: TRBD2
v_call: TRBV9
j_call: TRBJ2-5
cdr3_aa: CASSAGRLSGGETQYF
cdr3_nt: TGTGCCAGCAGCGCCGGGAGGTTGAGCGGGGGAGAGACCCAGTACTTC

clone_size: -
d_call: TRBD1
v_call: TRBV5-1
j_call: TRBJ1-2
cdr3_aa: CASSVARGRAGYTF
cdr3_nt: TGCGCCAGCAGCGTAGCCAGGGGGCGCGCTGGCTACACCTTC

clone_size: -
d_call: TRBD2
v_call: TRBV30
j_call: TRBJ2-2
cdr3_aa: CAWTEREAGELFF
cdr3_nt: TGTGCCTGGACCGAGCGGGAGGCCGGGGAGCTGTTTTTT

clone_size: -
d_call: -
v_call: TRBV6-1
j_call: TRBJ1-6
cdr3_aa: CASRRGSSYNSPLHF
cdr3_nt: TGTGCCAGCAGAAGAGGGAGCTCCTATAATTCACCCCTCCACTTT

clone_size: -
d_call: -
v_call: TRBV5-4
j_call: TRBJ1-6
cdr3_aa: CASSLDIKPLHF
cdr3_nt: TGTGCCAGCAGCTTGGATATCAAACCCCTCCACTTT

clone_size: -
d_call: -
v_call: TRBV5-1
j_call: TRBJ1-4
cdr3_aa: CASCTGGRGEKLFF
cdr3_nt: TGCGCCAGCTGTACCGGGGGGCGAGGGGAAAAACTGTTTTTT

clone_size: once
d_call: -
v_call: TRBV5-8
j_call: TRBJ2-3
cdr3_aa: CASRPGRHLARTDTQYF
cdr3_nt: TGTGCCAGCAGGCCGGGACGACACCTCGCACGTACAGATACGCAGTATTTT

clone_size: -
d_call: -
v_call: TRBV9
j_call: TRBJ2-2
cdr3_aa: CASGATDKNTGELFF
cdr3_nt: TGTGCCAGCGGGGCGACAGATAAGAACACCGGGGAGCTGTTTTTT

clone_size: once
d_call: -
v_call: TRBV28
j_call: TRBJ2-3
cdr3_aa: CASSLEGGGFTDTQYF
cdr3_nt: TGTGCCAGCAGTTTAGAAGGCGGTGGGTTTACAGATACGCAGTATTTT

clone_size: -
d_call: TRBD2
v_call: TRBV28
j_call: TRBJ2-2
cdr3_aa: CASSPGREVTGELFF
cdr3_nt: TGTGCCAGCAGCCCCGGTCGGGAGGTCACCGGGGAGCTGTTTTTT

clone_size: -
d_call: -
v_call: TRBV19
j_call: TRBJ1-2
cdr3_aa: CASSSPDSLSYGYTF
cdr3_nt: TGTGCCAGTAGTAGCCCGGACAGTCTTAGCTATGGCTACACCTTC

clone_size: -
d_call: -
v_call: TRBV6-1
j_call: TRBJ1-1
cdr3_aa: CASSARGGTEAFF
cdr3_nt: TGTGCCAGCAGTGCCAGGGGTGGCACTGAAGCTTTCTTT

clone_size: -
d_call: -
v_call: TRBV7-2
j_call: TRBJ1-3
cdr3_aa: CASRESTAGNTIYF
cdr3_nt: TGTGCCAGCAGGGAATCGACAGCTGGAAACACCATATATTTT

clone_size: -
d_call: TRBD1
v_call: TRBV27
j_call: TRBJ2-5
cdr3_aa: CASSLERGRRETQYF
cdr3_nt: TGTGCCAGCAGTTTGGAAAGGGGGCGACGTGAGACCCAGTACTTC

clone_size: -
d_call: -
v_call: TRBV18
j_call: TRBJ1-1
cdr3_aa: CASSPQRQNTEAFF
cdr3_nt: TGTGCCAGCTCACCGCAACGGCAGAACACTGAAGCTTTCTTT

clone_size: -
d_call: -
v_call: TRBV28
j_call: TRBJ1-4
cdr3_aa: CASNDAMRKLFF
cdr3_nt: TGTGCCAGCAATGACGCCATGAGGAAACTGTTTTTT

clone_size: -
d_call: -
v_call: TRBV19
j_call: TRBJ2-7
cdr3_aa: CASSPWVIQEAYEQYF
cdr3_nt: TGTGCCAGTAGCCCCTGGGTGATCCAGGAGGCCTACGAGCAGTACTTC

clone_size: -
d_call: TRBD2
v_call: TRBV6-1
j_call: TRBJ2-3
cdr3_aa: CASSRTSGGDTQYF
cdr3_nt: TGTGCCAGCAGCAGGACTAGCGGGGGAGATACGCAGTATTTT

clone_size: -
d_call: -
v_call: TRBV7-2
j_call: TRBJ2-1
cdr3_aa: CASSLDLLAHNEQFF
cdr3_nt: TGTGCCAGCAGCTTAGATCTCCTAGCTCACAATGAGCAGTTCTTC

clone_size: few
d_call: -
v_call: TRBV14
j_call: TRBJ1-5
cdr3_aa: CASSPYGGPQHF
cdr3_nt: TGTGCCAGCAGCCCCTACGGTGGTCCCCAGCATTTT

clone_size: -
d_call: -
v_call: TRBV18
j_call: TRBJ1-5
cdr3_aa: CASSPGQAGQPQHF
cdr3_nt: TGTGCCAGCTCACCGGGGCAGGCAGGTCAGCCCCAGCATTTT

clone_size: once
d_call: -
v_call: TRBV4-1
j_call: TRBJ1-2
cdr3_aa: CASSQDTGGTNYGYTF
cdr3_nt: TGCGCCAGCAGCCAAGATACGGGGGGCACTAACTATGGCTACACCTTC

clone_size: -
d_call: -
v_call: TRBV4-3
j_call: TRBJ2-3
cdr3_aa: CASSQTFRQVSDTQYF
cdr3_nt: TGCGCCAGCAGCCAGACTTTTAGACAGGTATCAGATACGCAGTATTTT

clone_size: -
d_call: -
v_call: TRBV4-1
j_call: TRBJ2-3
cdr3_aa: CASSQDQGGTDTQYF
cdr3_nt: TGCGCCAGCAGCCAAGATCAGGGGGGGACAGATACGCAGTATTTT

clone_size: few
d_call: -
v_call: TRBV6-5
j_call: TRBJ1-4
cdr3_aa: CASSYGQHNEKLFF
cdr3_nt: TGTGCCAGCAGTTACGGGCAGCATAATGAAAAACTGTTTTTT

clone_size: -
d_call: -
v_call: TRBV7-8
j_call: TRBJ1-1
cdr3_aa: CASSLRGVWGTEAFF
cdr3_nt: TGTGCCAGCAGCTTAAGGGGGGTTTGGGGCACTGAAGCTTTCTTT

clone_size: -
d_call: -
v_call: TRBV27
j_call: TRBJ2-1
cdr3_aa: CASSLGTSLFNEQFF
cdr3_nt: TGTGCCAGCAGTTTAGGCACCAGTCTTTTCAATGAGCAGTTCTTC

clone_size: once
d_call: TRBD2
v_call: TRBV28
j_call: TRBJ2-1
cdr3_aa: CASRGRRGSYNEQFF
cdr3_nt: TGTGCCAGCCGCGGGAGACGCGGGAGTTACAATGAGCAGTTCTTC

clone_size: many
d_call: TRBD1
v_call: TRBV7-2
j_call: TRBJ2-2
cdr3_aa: CASSLSRVGTGTGELFF
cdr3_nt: TGTGCCAGCAGCTTAAGTCGAGTAGGGACAGGGACCGGGGAGCTGTTTTTT